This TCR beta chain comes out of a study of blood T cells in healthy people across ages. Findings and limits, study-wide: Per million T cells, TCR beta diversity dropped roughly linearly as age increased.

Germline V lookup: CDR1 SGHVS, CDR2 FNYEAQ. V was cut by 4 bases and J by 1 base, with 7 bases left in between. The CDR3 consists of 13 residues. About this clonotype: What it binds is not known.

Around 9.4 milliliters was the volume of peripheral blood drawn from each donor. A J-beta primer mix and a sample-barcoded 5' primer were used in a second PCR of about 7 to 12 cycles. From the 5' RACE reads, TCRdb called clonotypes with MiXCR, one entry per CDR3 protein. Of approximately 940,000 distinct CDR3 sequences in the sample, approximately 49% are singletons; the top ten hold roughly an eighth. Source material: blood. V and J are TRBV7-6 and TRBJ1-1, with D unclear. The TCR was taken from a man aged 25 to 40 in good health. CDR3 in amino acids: CASSWNKNTEAFF. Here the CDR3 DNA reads TGTGCCAGCAGCTGGAATAAGAACACTGAAGCTTTCTTT.